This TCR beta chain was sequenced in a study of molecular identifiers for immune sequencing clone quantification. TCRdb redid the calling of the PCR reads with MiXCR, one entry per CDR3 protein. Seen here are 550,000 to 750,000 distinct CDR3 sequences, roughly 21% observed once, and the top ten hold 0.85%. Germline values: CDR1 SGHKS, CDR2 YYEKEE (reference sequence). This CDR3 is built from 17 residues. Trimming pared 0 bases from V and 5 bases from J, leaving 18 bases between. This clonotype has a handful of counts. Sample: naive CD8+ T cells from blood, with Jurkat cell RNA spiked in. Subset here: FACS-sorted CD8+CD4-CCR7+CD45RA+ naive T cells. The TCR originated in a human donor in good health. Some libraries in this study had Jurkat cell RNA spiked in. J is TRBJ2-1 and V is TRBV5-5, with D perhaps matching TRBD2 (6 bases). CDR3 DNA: TGTGCCAGCAGCTTGGATTCCCGGGGGACCCTAAACAATGAGCAGTTCTTC. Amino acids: CASSLDSRGTLNNEQFF.